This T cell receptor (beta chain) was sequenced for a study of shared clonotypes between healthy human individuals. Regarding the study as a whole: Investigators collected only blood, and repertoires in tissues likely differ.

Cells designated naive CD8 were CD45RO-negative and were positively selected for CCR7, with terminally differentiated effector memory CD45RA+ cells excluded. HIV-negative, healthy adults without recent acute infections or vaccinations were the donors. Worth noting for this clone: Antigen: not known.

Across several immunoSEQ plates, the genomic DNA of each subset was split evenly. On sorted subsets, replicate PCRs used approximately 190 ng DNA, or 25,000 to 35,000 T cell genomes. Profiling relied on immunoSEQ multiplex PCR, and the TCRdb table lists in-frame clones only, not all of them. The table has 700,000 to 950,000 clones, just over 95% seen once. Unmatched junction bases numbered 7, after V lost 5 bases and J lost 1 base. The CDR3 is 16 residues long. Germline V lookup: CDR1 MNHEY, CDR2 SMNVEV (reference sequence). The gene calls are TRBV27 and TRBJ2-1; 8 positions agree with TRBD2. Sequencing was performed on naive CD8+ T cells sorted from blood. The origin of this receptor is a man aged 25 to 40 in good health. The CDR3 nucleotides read TGTGCCAGCAGTACGAAGCGGGAGAGGTCCTACAATGAGCAGTTCTTC. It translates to CASSTKRERSYNEQFF.